One and the same sample provided the 18 T cell receptor beta chains below, sequenced in a study of cytomegalovirus exposure and HLA in healthy donors. The PCR contained 60 Vbeta and 13 Jbeta primers. Clones were sequenced by immunoSEQ multiplex PCR, and TCRdb holds only the in-frame ones, with some missing. The table lists 130,000 or so clones, about three quarters of them singletons. The sequenced sample was PBMCs. Every receptor here comes from a female donor in good health and CMV-seronegative.

This CDR3 reads CSASLGVGYTF. The CDR3 region has the DNA TGCAGCGCCAGCCTCGGGGTTGGCTACACCTTC. The V and J genes are TRBV29-1 and TRBJ1-2, with D hard to call. Germline assignment: CDR1 SQVTM and CDR2 ANQGSEA. The V and J ends lost 7 bases and 7 bases respectively, with 13 bases between them. This CDR3 region has 11 residues.

In this sample, this clone turned up a few times. The V call is TRBV28, the J call TRBJ2-7; 10 bases match TRBD2. Trimming at V came to 5 bases and at J to 4 bases, leaving 23 bases not matched to a gene. CDR1 is MDHEN and CDR2 is SYDVKM in the germline V gene. The CDR3 runs to 20 residues. DNA of the CDR3: TGTGCCAGCAGTATACTAGATACTGTGGTGGTTAGCGGGAGGAGATACGAGCAGTACTTC. Residues: CASSILDTVVVSGRRYEQYF.

This chain joins TRBV9 and TRBJ2-3; 9 nucleotides line up with TRBD2. The CDR3 length is 16 residues. V was clipped by 0 bases and J by 1 base; unmatched bases: 3. Germline loops: CDR1 SGDLS, CDR2 YYNGEE. Written as DNA, the CDR3 is TGTGCCAGCAGCGTAGGGTCTAGCGGGGGCACAGATACGCAGTATTTT. Protein product: CASSVGSSGGTDTQYF.

This chain joins TRBV15 and TRBJ2-5; 8 nucleotides agree with TRBD1. Losses at the gene ends were 0 bases for V and 3 bases for J; bases not matched to a gene: 9. This CDR3 is 17 amino acids long. Germline V CDR1 and CDR2: LNHNV, YYDKDF (reference sequence). In DNA, the CDR3 is TGTGCCACCAGCAGAGATCTAGGCAGGGGGCTGGAAGAGACCCAGTACTTC. It specifies CATSRDLGRGLEETQYF.

The chain recombines TRBV7-9 with TRBJ1-2; D gene unclear. The germline CDR1 and CDR2 sequences are SEHNR and FQNEAQ (reference sequence). V lost 5 bases and J lost 8, with 15 bases in between. The CDR3 loop spans 13 amino acids. The CDR3 protein is CASSRDVAGGYTF. The CDR3 DNA reads TGTGCCAGCAGCCGCGACGTGGCGGGAGGCTACACCTTC.

This clone was recorded a few times. V and J are TRBV4-1 and TRBJ2-5; D possibly corresponds to TRBD2 (6 bases). Germline CDR1 MGHRA, CDR2 YSYEKL. The V end lost 4 bases, the J end lost 5 bases, and 11 bases lay between the germline ends. The CDR3 spans 13 residues. CDR3 in DNA: TGCGCCAGCAGCCTTCCGGGAGAGGAGACCCAGTACTTC. Protein: CASSLPGEETQYF.

V and J are TRBV30 and TRBJ2-7, with 7 bases identical to TRBD1. Germline CDR1 is GTSNPN and CDR2 is SVGIG (reference sequence). J was trimmed by 6 bases and V by 3 bases; bases with no gene match: 11. The CDR3 runs to 14 residues. CDR3 coding DNA: TGTGCCTGGAGGGACCCGGGACAGAACACCGAGCAGTACTTC. Residues: CAWRDPGQNTEQYF.

Comment on this clone: At one of its ends the junction is not consistent with the germline gene, which may arise from a read error. The chain is built from TRBV7-9 and TRBJ2-7; weak D call: TRBD2 (5 bases). There are 18 residues in the CDR3. The germline V gene encodes CDR1 SEHNR and CDR2 FQNEAQ (reference sequence). The CDR3 loop reads CSSSPGEVSSLPYYEQYF. The CDR3 region has the DNA TGTTCCAGCAGCCCCGGCGAAGTCTCTAGCCTTCCCTACTACGAGCAGTACTTC.

The V gene is TRBV19, the J gene TRBJ1-2, with 7 nucleotides matching TRBD1. V trimming: 6 bases; J trimming: 3 bases; junction bases outside the gene matches: 4. CDR1 is LNHDA, CDR2 SQIVND, per germline (reference sequence). CDR3 length: 13 residues. The CDR3 region is CASSKGQHYGYTF. The CDR3 region has the DNA TGTGCCAGTAGCAAGGGACAGCACTATGGCTACACCTTC.

The table lists this clone with a few counts. The chain links TRBV19 to TRBJ1-1; 7 bases map to TRBD1. The CDR3 has 14 residues. The V segment lost 7 bases and the J segment 5 bases; nucleotides outside the gene matches: 10. Germline CDR1 reads LNHDA; CDR2 reads SQIVND (reference sequence). CDR3 in DNA: TGTGCCAGTATCAACGTACAGGGGATAACTGAAGCTTTCTTT. As protein: CASINVQGITEAFF.

The J gene is TRBJ1-1, the V gene TRBV27; D not certain. Germline V gene data show CDR1 as MNHEY and CDR2 as SMNVEV (reference sequence). CDR3 length equals 13 residues. V dropped 2 bases and J dropped 4 bases, with 8 bases sitting between them. The CDR3 DNA reads as TGTGCCAGCAGTTTACGAGGAGGCACTGAAGCTTTCTTT. As protein: CASSLRGGTEAFF.

The CDR3 DNA is TGTGCCAGCAGCGCCAGACTAGCGGGAGGTAGCACAGATACGCAGTATTTT. This codes for CASSARLAGGSTDTQYF. The chain uses TRBV9 and TRBJ2-3, with 13 bases lining up with TRBD2. CDR1 and CDR2 (germline): SGDLS, YYNGEE. The CDR3 has 17 residues. V was pared by 3 bases and J by 0 bases, with 4 bases of the junction left unmatched.

The chain uses TRBV4-1 and TRBJ2-1; 10 bases map to TRBD2. In germline, CDR1 is MGHRA, CDR2 YSYEKL. Unmatched junction bases numbered 12, after V lost 2 bases and J lost 8 bases. This CDR3 has 17 residues. In nucleotides, the CDR3 is TGCGCCAGCAGCCAACCCGGCCTAGCGGGGGCGGGCTATGAGCAGTTCTTC. Translating it yields CASSQPGLAGAGYEQFF.

The chain combines TRBV6-5 with TRBJ2-7; no definite D call. This CDR3 spans 13 amino acids. Germline CDR1 is MNHEY and CDR2 is SVGAGI. Trimming shortened V by 0 bases and J by 2 bases, and 5 bases separated the two germline ends. The DNA for the CDR3 is TGTGCCAGCAGTTACTCTAGCCCCTACGAGCAGTACTTC. Residues: CASSYSSPYEQYF.

In its sample, this clone was seen a few times. DNA of the CDR3: TGTGCCAGCAGGGGACAGAGAAACACTGAAGCTTTCTTT. Amino acids: CASRGQRNTEAFF. The chain carries TRBV6-5 and TRBJ1-1, with 7 bases that match TRBD1. V gave up 6 bases and J gave up 2 bases; unmatched junction bases: 3. Germline V gene lookup returns CDR1 MNHEY and CDR2 SVGAGI. This CDR3 spans 13 amino acids.

V is TRBV30 and J is TRBJ1-4, with a tentative D call TRBD1 (5 bases). Trimming stripped 4 bases from V and 4 bases from J, with 22 bases between. Germline V CDR1 and CDR2: GTSNPN, SVGIG (reference sequence). This CDR3 comprises 17 residues. The CDR3 DNA reads TGTGCCTGGACCGGTGGGCCGGCGGGGGGGGGTAATGAAAAACTGTTTTTT. This gives the protein CAWTGGPAGGGNEKLFF.

Only a few counts were recorded for this clone. The CDR3 spells CASSTFSGSSYEQYF. The CDR3 DNA sequence: TGTGCCAGCAGTACCTTTAGCGGGAGCTCCTACGAGCAGTACTTC. The chain employs TRBV6-1 and TRBJ2-7; TRBD2 agrees at 9 bases. The junction had 5 bases not matched to a gene; V was cut back by 5 bases and J by 0 bases. In germline, CDR1 is MNHNS, CDR2 SASEGT. CDR3 length: 15 residues.

The rearrangement links TRBV10-3 to TRBJ2-3; 8 bases align to TRBD2. Germline CDR1 is ENHRY and CDR2 is SYGVKD. J lost 0 bases, V lost 11 bases, and 4 bases had no gene match. The CDR3 is 13 residues long. CDR3 amino acids: CAAKRGSTDTQYF. The CDR3 coding sequence is TGTGCCGCTAAGCGGGGGAGCACAGATACGCAGTATTTT.